A selection of T cell receptor beta chains follows, all from one sample in a study of blood T cell repertoires in COVID-19. Sequenced by immunoSEQ multiplex PCR; TCRdb stores in-frame clones only, minus some. The table lists around 60,000 clones, 80% to 85% of them singletons. The sequenced material came from peripheral blood. The receptors originated from a man aged 30 to 45 with COVID-19, enrolled during active disease. CDR3s include the opening cysteine and the closing phenylalanine or tryptophan. D genes are given only for firm matches. Rows may omit the clone size; those that give it use once, few, many or a size class.

J: TRBJ2-7; size: -; D: -; V: TRBV11-2; CDR3: CASSLGLGGSYEQYF; DNA: TGTGCCAGCAGCTTAGGTCTAGGGGGATCCTACGAGCAGTACTTC
J: TRBJ1-2; size: -; D: TRBD1; V: TRBV7-2; CDR3: CASSLDRGHLGYTF; DNA: TGTGCCAGCAGCTTAGACAGGGGGCATCTTGGCTACACCTTC
J: TRBJ1-1; size: -; D: -; V: TRBV11-3; CDR3: CASSQGVGTEAFF; DNA: TGTGCCAGCAGCCAGGGTGTGGGGACTGAAGCTTTCTTT
J: TRBJ2-5; size: -; D: TRBD1; V: TRBV12-3/TRBV12-4; CDR3: CASRSSGGGTQYF; DNA: TGTGCCAGCAGATCTTCAGGGGGCGGGACCCAGTACTTC
J: TRBJ1-1; size: -; D: -; V: TRBV28; CDR3: CASLLESWGSGTEAFF; DNA: TGTGCCAGCCTTTTGGAGAGTTGGGGCTCCGGCACTGAAGCTTTCTTT
J: TRBJ1-4; size: -; D: -; V: TRBV28; CDR3: CASSQYRVRNEKLFF; DNA: TGTGCCAGCAGCCAATACAGGGTTCGGAATGAAAAACTGTTTTTT
J: TRBJ1-1; size: -; D: -; V: TRBV27; CDR3: CASSPHGGGGGTEAFF; DNA: TGTGCCAGCAGCCCCCACGGGGGGGGAGGGGGCACTGAAGCTTTCTTT
J: TRBJ2-7; size: -; D: TRBD1; V: TRBV5-6; CDR3: CASSGGTGSSYEQYF; DNA: TGTGCCAGCAGCGGGGGGACAGGGAGCTCCTACGAGCAGTACTTC
J: TRBJ2-4; size: -; D: TRBD2; V: TRBV14; CDR3: CASSQGLAGAQVYF; DNA: TGTGCCAGCAGCCAAGGGCTAGCGGGGGCCCAGGTCTACTTC
J: TRBJ1-2; size: once; D: -; V: TRBV7-2; CDR3: CASSLDMVQGNGYTF; DNA: TGTGCCAGCAGCTTAGATATGGTCCAGGGTAATGGCTACACCTTC
J: TRBJ2-7; size: -; D: TRBD1; V: TRBV7-9; CDR3: CASSLGGGGTYEQYF; DNA: TGTGCCAGCAGCTTAGGAGGGGGCGGAACGTACGAGCAGTACTTC
J: TRBJ2-6; size: -; D: -; V: TRBV19; CDR3: CASSVTTGIGANVLTF; DNA: TGTGCCAGTAGTGTCACTACAGGGATCGGGGCCAACGTCCTGACTTTC
J: TRBJ2-3; size: -; D: -; V: TRBV7-9; CDR3: CASSFDWSEGTDTQYF; DNA: TGTGCCAGCAGCTTTGACTGGTCCGAGGGCACAGATACGCAGTATTTT
J: TRBJ2-1; size: -; D: TRBD2; V: TRBV11-3; CDR3: CASSFRLPSGGNEQFF; DNA: TGTGCCAGCAGCTTCAGGCTGCCTAGCGGGGGGAATGAGCAGTTCTTC
J: TRBJ1-1; size: -; D: TRBD1; V: TRBV6-5; CDR3: CASEGTGGTEAFF; DNA: TGTGCCAGTGAGGGCACAGGGGGAACTGAAGCTTTCTTT
J: TRBJ2-7; size: -; D: -; V: TRBV29-1; CDR3: CSVARPAYEQYF; DNA: TGCAGCGTTGCCAGGCCGGCCTACGAGCAGTACTTC
J: TRBJ2-5; size: -; D: TRBD1; V: TRBV2; CDR3: CASRVQGLRYGETQYF; DNA: TGTGCCTCCCGGGTACAGGGGTTGCGTTATGGAGAGACCCAGTACTTC
J: TRBJ2-5; size: -; D: -; V: TRBV7-2; CDR3: CASSFPTLRGTQYF; DNA: TGTGCCAGCAGCTTCCCGACACTCAGGGGAACCCAGTACTTC
J: TRBJ1-1; size: -; D: -; V: TRBV6-5; CDR3: CASSYWGHLNTEAFF; DNA: TGTGCCAGCAGTTACTGGGGACACCTGAACACTGAAGCTTTCTTT
J: TRBJ1-5; size: -; D: -; V: TRBV6-5; CDR3: CASRLGGVGQPQHF; DNA: TGTGCCAGCAGACTAGGGGGGGTCGGACAGCCCCAGCATTTT
J: TRBJ1-2; size: many; D: -; V: TRBV19; CDR3: CASSIGRRVDYGYTF; DNA: TGTGCCAGTAGTATAGGTCGACGGGTAGACTATGGCTACACCTTC
J: TRBJ2-4; size: -; D: -; V: TRBV7-2; CDR3: CASSRSVAKNIQYF; DNA: TGTGCCAGCAGCCGTAGCGTGGCCAAAAACATTCAGTACTTC
J: TRBJ2-7; size: few; D: -; V: TRBV6-5; CDR3: CASSYSVHGASYEQYF; DNA: TGTGCCAGCAGTTACTCGGTACACGGAGCATCCTACGAGCAGTACTTC
J: TRBJ2-1; size: -; D: TRBD2; V: TRBV6-5; CDR3: CASSNSGGGYNEQFF; DNA: TGTGCCAGCAGTAATAGCGGGGGGGGATACAATGAGCAGTTCTTC
J: TRBJ1-3; size: few; D: -; V: TRBV2; CDR3: CASRLQGLSSGNTIYF; DNA: TGTGCCAGCAGGCTACAGGGTTTGAGTTCTGGAAACACCATATATTTT
J: TRBJ1-1; size: -; D: -; V: TRBV28; CDR3: CASSLRGANTEAFF; DNA: TGTGCCAGCAGTTTACGGGGGGCTAACACTGAAGCTTTCTTT
J: TRBJ1-1; size: -; D: -; V: TRBV5-1; CDR3: CASSLHGETEAFF; DNA: TGCGCCAGCAGCCTGCACGGAGAGACTGAAGCTTTCTTT
J: TRBJ2-5; size: -; D: TRBD1; V: TRBV9; CDR3: CASSPLTGGQETQYF; DNA: TGTGCCAGCAGCCCGCTGACAGGGGGCCAAGAGACCCAGTACTTC
J: TRBJ2-7; size: -; D: -; V: TRBV4-1; CDR3: CASSQGGAHEQYF; DNA: TGCGCCAGCAGCCAAGGTGGGGCCCACGAGCAGTACTTC
J: TRBJ1-2; size: once; D: TRBD1; V: TRBV29-1; CDR3: CSVGGQGAEGGYGYTF; DNA: TGCAGCGTTGGGGGACAGGGGGCAGAGGGCGGCTATGGCTACACCTTC
J: TRBJ1-5; size: -; D: TRBD1; V: TRBV27; CDR3: CASSAGQGINQPQHF; DNA: TGTGCCAGCAGTGCGGGACAGGGAATCAATCAGCCCCAGCATTTT
J: TRBJ1-1; size: -; D: TRBD1; V: TRBV6-5; CDR3: CASSSTGEINEAFF; DNA: TGTGCCAGCAGTTCGACAGGGGAAATAAATGAAGCTTTCTTT
J: TRBJ2-7; size: -; D: -; V: TRBV4-1; CDR3: CASSQVYTAMYEQYF; DNA: TGCGCCAGCAGCCAAGTGTACACCGCCATGTACGAGCAGTACTTC
J: TRBJ1-2; size: -; D: -; V: TRBV7-9; CDR3: CASSLASWNYGYTF; DNA: TGTGCCAGCAGCTTAGCCAGTTGGAACTATGGCTACACCTTC
J: TRBJ1-2; size: once; D: -; V: TRBV6-5; CDR3: CASSSIGVGTF; DNA: TGTGCCAGCAGTAGCATCGGGGTGGGGACCTTC
J: TRBJ2-1; size: -; D: TRBD2; V: TRBV28; CDR3: CASSFLAGGPGEQFF; DNA: TGTGCCAGCAGTTTTCTAGCGGGAGGGCCCGGAGAGCAGTTCTTC
J: TRBJ1-3; size: -; D: -; V: TRBV30; CDR3: CAWMGAGSGNTIYF; DNA: TGTGCCTGGATGGGGGCAGGCTCTGGAAACACCATATATTTT
J: TRBJ2-7; size: -; D: -; V: TRBV2; CDR3: CASELGFTDYEQYF; DNA: TGTGCCAGCGAACTCGGGTTTACCGACTACGAGCAGTACTTC
J: TRBJ1-4; size: -; D: -; V: TRBV11-3; CDR3: CASSLTSRDEKLFF; DNA: TGTGCCAGCAGTTTGACCTCCCGGGATGAAAAACTGTTTTTT
J: TRBJ2-7; size: -; D: TRBD2; V: TRBV29-1; CDR3: CSARSGSGYEQYF; DNA: TGCAGCGCTCGTAGCGGGAGTGGATACGAGCAGTACTTC
J: TRBJ2-7; size: -; D: TRBD1; V: TRBV11-3; CDR3: CASSSLGQGAPSYEQYF; DNA: TGTGCCAGCAGCTCTTTGGGACAGGGGGCTCCCTCGTACGAGCAGTACTTC
J: TRBJ2-7; size: -; D: -; V: TRBV9; CDR3: CASSAGSTSEQYF; DNA: TGTGCCAGCAGCGCCGGATCTACTAGCGAGCAGTACTTC
J: TRBJ1-1; size: -; D: -; V: TRBV5-4; CDR3: CASSPKTTNTEAFF; DNA: TGTGCCAGCAGCCCTAAAACCACGAACACTGAAGCTTTCTTT